The T cell receptor (beta chain) under discussion was sequenced for a study of graft-versus-host responses after intestinal transplantation. As concerns this clone: Its antigen is unidentified.

Notes on the study in general: Early post-transplant declines in HvG were associated with peak levels of circulating GvH clones.

Sequenced by immunoSEQ multiplex PCR; TCRdb stores in-frame clones only, minus some. The table lists about 90,000 clones, around four fifths of them singletons. The source was unstimulated CD8+ T cells sorted from spleen or lymph node cells, collected before intestinal transplant. The TCR comes from a human donor who received an intestinal transplant.

The CDR3 DNA follows: TGTGCCAGCAGCGCCTTAGCGGGGGGCTCCGTCAGCACAGATACGCAGTATTTT. Protein product: CASSALAGGSVSTDTQYF. V is TRBV13 and J is TRBJ2-3, with 10 bases lining up with TRBD2. This CDR3 has 18 residues. Germline lookup yields CDR1 PRHDT and CDR2 FYEKMQ (reference sequence). Trimming at V came to 5 bases and at J to 0 bases, leaving 11 bases not matched to a gene.